Listed below are T cell receptor beta chains from one sample, sequenced in a study of T cell responses to AZD1222 COVID-19 vaccine. Method: immunoSEQ multiplex PCR; TCRdb's copy keeps in-frame clones and lacks some. The sample shows approximately 70,000 clones, under 90% of them seen only once. Material: peripheral blood, obtained 28 days after the second AZD1222 dose. The receptors originated from an adult who received the AZD1222 COVID-19 vaccine. Both conserved end residues are part of each CDR3. The D gene is left open where the match is weak. Clone size appears in some rows only: once, few, many, or a class for an expanded clone.

D	V	J	size	CDR3	DNA
NA	TRBV30	TRBJ1-5	NA	CAWSVGGPQHF	TGTGCCTGGAGTGTCGGGGGGCCCCAGCATTTT
NA	TRBV5-1	TRBJ2-7	NA	CASSLYVFSSYEQYF	TGCGCCAGCAGCTTATACGTGTTCAGCTCCTACGAGCAGTACTTC
TRBD1	TRBV7-9	TRBJ1-1	NA	CASSLATGGRTEAFF	TGTGCCAGCAGCTTAGCGACAGGGGGAAGGACTGAAGCTTTCTTT
TRBD2	TRBV2	TRBJ2-1	NA	CASSGTQRLAGSYNEQFF	TGTGCCAGCAGTGGGACACAACGACTAGCGGGGTCCTACAATGAGCAGTTCTTC
TRBD1	TRBV28	TRBJ2-1	NA	CASSQYRGTGTFNEQFF	TGTGCCAGCAGTCAATACAGGGGGACAGGGACTTTCAATGAGCAGTTCTTC
NA	TRBV7-9	TRBJ2-2	NA	CASSLIASGELFF	TGTGCCAGCAGCTTAATCGCGTCCGGGGAGCTGTTTTTT
NA	TRBV19	TRBJ2-7	NA	CASVGLWGGSQYF	TGTGCCAGCGTGGGACTTTGGGGTGGTTCCCAGTACTTC
NA	TRBV4-1	TRBJ1-3	NA	CASSQDRASGNTIYF	TGCGCCAGCAGCCAAGACAGGGCCTCTGGAAACACCATATATTTT
NA	TRBV12-3/TRBV12-4	TRBJ1-3	NA	CASSGLSRNTIYF	TGTGCCAGCAGCGGTCTCTCTCGAAACACCATATATTTT
NA	TRBV7-3	TRBJ2-3	few	CASSLGLGPTDTQYF	TGTGCCAGCAGCTTAGGTCTCGGCCCCACAGATACGCAGTATTTT
NA	TRBV4-2	TRBJ1-2	NA	CASSQAGAGYGYTF	TGTGCCAGCAGCCAAGCAGGGGCGGGCTATGGCTACACCTTC
NA	TRBV5-6	TRBJ1-2	few	CASSLAGPNYGYTF	TGTGCCAGCAGCTTGGCAGGTCCTAACTATGGCTACACCTTC
NA	TRBV6-1	TRBJ2-1	NA	CASSEVRGRRNNEQFF	TGTGCCAGCAGTGAAGTTAGGGGAAGAAGGAACAATGAGCAGTTCTTC
NA	TRBV18	TRBJ1-5	NA	CASSPYPRELYQPQHF	TGTGCCAGCTCACCATATCCTAGAGAGCTTTATCAGCCCCAGCATTTT
NA	TRBV30	TRBJ2-7	NA	CAWNQQSSQGQYF	TGTGCCTGGAACCAACAGTCCTCTCAGGGGCAGTACTTC
NA	TRBV14	TRBJ1-3	NA	CASSRSGTFSGNTIYF	TGTGCCAGCAGCCGGTCCGGGACTTTCTCTGGAAACACCATATATTTT
NA	TRBV19	TRBJ2-6	NA	CASSIGGSSGANVLTF	TGTGCCAGTAGTATAGGGGGAAGCTCTGGGGCCAACGTCCTGACTTTC
NA	TRBV5-1	TRBJ1-1	NA	CASSLGLRQNTEAFF	TGCGCCAGCAGCTTGGGCCTCCGACAGAACACTGAAGCTTTCTTT
NA	TRBV10-3	TRBJ1-6	NA	CAISESVTLDSPLHF	TGTGCCATCAGTGAGTCGGTCACGCTCGATTCACCCCTCCACTTT
NA	TRBV7-8	TRBJ2-7	NA	CASSLATGLTEQYF	TGTGCCAGCAGCTTAGCAACAGGACTGACTGAGCAGTACTTC
NA	TRBV5-4	TRBJ1-2	few	CASSPGHSRTFDGYTF	TGTGCCAGCAGCCCCGGACACTCCCGGACCTTCGATGGCTACACCTTC
TRBD1	TRBV7-2	TRBJ2-7	NA	CASSPRQGASGEQYF	TGTGCCAGCAGCCCAAGACAGGGTGCATCAGGCGAGCAGTACTTC
NA	TRBV5-5	TRBJ2-5	NA	CASTYNPRSQETQYF	TGTGCCAGCACCTACAACCCCCGAAGCCAAGAGACCCAGTACTTC
TRBD1	TRBV6-5	TRBJ1-2	NA	CASRPGQGYGYTF	TGTGCCAGCAGGCCCGGACAGGGATATGGCTACACCTTC
TRBD2	TRBV2	TRBJ2-1	NA	CASSGFSGGSSYNEQFF	TGTGCCAGCAGCGGGTTTAGCGGGGGGAGCTCCTACAATGAGCAGTTCTTC
TRBD1	TRBV27	TRBJ1-5	NA	CASRRTGGNQPQHF	TGTGCCAGCAGGAGGACAGGGGGGAATCAGCCCCAGCATTTT
TRBD1	TRBV4-2	TRBJ1-6	NA	CASSHGQGNSPLHF	TGTGCCAGCAGCCATGGACAGGGAAATTCACCCCTCCACTTT
NA	TRBV5-1	TRBJ1-4	NA	CASSVGDANEKLFF	TGCGCCAGCAGCGTAGGGGATGCAAATGAAAAACTGTTTTTT
NA	TRBV29-1	TRBJ1-1	NA	CSVLGNVLQTEAFF	TGCAGCGTCCTGGGGAACGTGCTGCAGACTGAAGCTTTCTTT
NA	TRBV7-9	TRBJ2-5	NA	CASSWDPGETQYF	TGTGCCAGCAGCTGGGACCCTGGGGAGACCCAGTACTTC
NA	TRBV7-6	TRBJ1-6	few	CASSLAGGSNSPLHF	TGTGCCAGCAGCTTAGCGGGGGGAAGTAATTCACCCCTCCACTTT